This T cell receptor (beta chain) was sequenced in a study of CD8+CD57+ T cells in acquired aplastic anemia. Findings and limits, study-wide: Statistical testing detected no significant gap in CD8+ Simpson's diversity between patients and controls. Patients and controls shared 25 to 35 CD8+ CDR3 sequences, which appeared highly expressed in patients and within their immunodominant clones.

Turning to this clonotype: Its specificity is unknown.

TCR beta VDJ and CDR3 were profiled, and genomic DNA was the template. MiXCR was run by TCRdb on the reads, yielding one entry per CDR3 protein. Seen here are 150,000 to 200,000 distinct CDR3 sequences, around 50% observed once, and the top ten hold 13%. It was patients with CD8+CD57+ cell expansion by flow cytometry who were chosen for sequencing. CDR1 and CDR2 from the germline V gene are KGHDR and SFDVKD. The CDR3 is made up of 15 amino acids. Losses at the gene ends were 2 bases for V and 3 bases for J; bases not matched to a gene: 4. Sample: sorted CD4+, CD8+, or CD8+CD57+ T cells (not recorded which) from PBMCs. The genes are TRBV24-1 and TRBJ2-3; the match to TRBD1 covers 7 bases. This clonotype was sampled from a human donor with aplastic anemia. CDR3 sequence: CATSDSRDRTDTQYF. The CDR3 nucleotides are TGTGCCACCAGTGATTCCCGGGACAGAACAGATACGCAGTATTTT.